These 28 T cell receptor beta chains share one sample of origin, sequenced in a study of cytomegalovirus exposure and HLA in healthy donors. PCR was performed using 60 Vbeta and 13 Jbeta primers. Assay: immunoSEQ multiplex PCR; the TCRdb copy retains only in-frame clones and omits some. Among just over 150,000 clones listed, about 85% were seen once. Source material: PBMCs. Source of these receptors: a male donor in good health and CMV-seropositive.

The chain uses TRBV11-2 and TRBJ2-7, with D maybe TRBD2 (5 bases). This CDR3 is built from 13 residues. From germline, CDR1 is SGHAT and CDR2 FQNNGV. Between the trimmed V and J ends, which lost 5 bases and 3 bases, there was a span of 11 bases. CDR3 nucleotide sequence: TGTGCCAGCAGCCCGAGCGGACTCTACGAGCAGTACTTC. This codes for CASSPSGLYEQYF.

This clone was detected only once. The V call is TRBV2, the J call TRBJ1-6; 9 nucleotides line up with TRBD1. J lost 11 bases, V lost 6 bases, and 8 bases had no gene match. Germline loops: CDR1 SNHLY, CDR2 FYNNEI. This CDR3 comprises 14 residues. The DNA of the CDR3 is TGTGCCAGCAGCCCGACAGGGGGGATTACACCCCTCCACTTT. Its translation: CASSPTGGITPLHF.

This chain links TRBV11-3 with TRBJ1-4; 7 bases align to TRBD1. CDR1 is SGHNT, CDR2 YENEEA, per germline. The CDR3 contains 18 residues. V lost 1 base to trimming and J lost 0 bases; unmatched junction nucleotides: 8. The CDR3 DNA sequence: TGTGCCAGCAGCTTAGGGGGACAGTCACTTGCAACTAATGAAAAACTGTTTTTT. Translating gives CASSLGGQSLATNEKLFF. Looking up the rest from reference TRBV11-3 and TRBJ1-4 gives the full variable domain: EAGVVQSPRYKIIEKKQPVAFWCNPISGHNTLYWYLQNLGQGPELLIRYENEEAVDDSQLPKDRFSAERLKGVDSTLKIQPAELGDSAVYLCASSLGGQSLATNEKLFFGSGTQLSVL.

The rearrangement joins TRBV7-9 to TRBJ2-1, with 10 bases identical to TRBD2. Germline V gene lookup returns CDR1 SEHNR and CDR2 FQNEAQ (reference sequence). The CDR3 is 18 amino acids. V was clipped by 6 bases and J by 1 base; unmatched bases: 12. The CDR3 region has the DNA TGTGCCAGCAGACAAACTTCTAGCGGGAGTTTGTCCTACAATGAGCAGTTCTTC. This codes for CASRQTSSGSLSYNEQFF.

The chain's CDR3 is CASSTQTGSNVLTF. The CDR3 region has the DNA TGTGCCAGTAGTACCCAGACAGGGTCCAACGTCCTGACTTTC. The gene calls are TRBV19 and TRBJ2-6; 7 bases map to TRBD1. The V gene end was trimmed by 4 bases and the J gene end by 8 bases; junction bases not matched to a gene: 5. There are 14 residues in the CDR3. Germline assignment: CDR1 LNHDA and CDR2 SQIVND (reference sequence).

As to this clone: The junction departs from germline at one end; a sequencing error may be responsible. Different DNA sequences within this sample yield the same CDR3. CDR3 nucleotides: TGCGCCAGCACCCCGACAGGGGGCTTCTACGAGCAGTACTTC. Translating it yields CASTPTGGFYEQYF. V usage is TRBV6-5 and J usage is TRBJ2-7; 10 nucleotides agree with TRBD1. The CDR3 consists of 14 residues. The germline CDR1 and CDR2 sequences are MNHEY and SVGAGI.

The genes are TRBV30 and TRBJ1-1; D gene unclear. Germline V lookup: CDR1 GTSNPN, CDR2 SVGIG (reference sequence). This CDR3 comprises 12 residues. CDR3 nucleotide sequence: TGTGTCGGGTCGGTCAGCAACACTGAAGCTTTCTTT. It translates to CVGSVSNTEAFF.

This rearrangement joins TRBV27 to TRBJ1-1, with 7 bases lining up with TRBD1. CDR1 and CDR2 from the germline V gene are MNHEY and SMNVEV (reference sequence). The J segment lost 11 bases and the V segment lost 6 bases, leaving 9 bases of the junction unmatched. There are 12 residues in the CDR3. In DNA form, the CDR3 reads TGTGCCAGCAGCCGCGACAGGGCTACGGCTTTCTTT. It encodes CASSRDRATAFF.

The chain is built from TRBV19 and TRBJ2-1, with TRBD1 identical over 10 bases. CDR1 and CDR2 from the germline V gene are LNHDA and SQIVND (reference sequence). With V trimmed by 3 bases and J by 5 bases, 4 bases remained unmatched. This CDR3 has 15 residues. CDR3 coding DNA: TGTGCCAGTAGTATCCAGGGACAGGGGAACAATGAGCAGTTCTTC. Its protein is CASSIQGQGNNEQFF.

The CDR3 reads CASSLVWHRDITDTQYF. The CDR3 DNA reads TGTGCCAGCAGCTTAGTGTGGCATCGGGACATCACAGATACGCAGTATTTT. The chain recombines TRBV7-9 with TRBJ2-3; D may be TRBD1 (6 bases). The germline gives CDR1 SEHNR, CDR2 FQNEAQ (reference sequence). The length of the CDR3 is 17 residues. The ends were cut back, 1 base at V and 2 bases at J, with 16 bases in the middle.

The gene calls are TRBV28 and TRBJ1-2, with 9 bases fitting TRBD1. CDR3 length equals 14 residues. V was clipped by 4 bases and J by 4 bases; unmatched bases: 4. The germline V gene has CDR1 MDHEN and CDR2 SYDVKM. This chain's CDR3 is CASSYGDRVYGYTF. The CDR3 DNA sequence: TGTGCCAGCAGTTATGGGGACAGGGTCTATGGCTACACCTTC.

The chain recombines TRBV6-6 with TRBJ2-1; D is uncertain. The CDR3 runs to 12 residues. Trimming stripped 5 bases from V and 5 bases from J, with 7 bases between. Germline CDR1 MNHNY, CDR2 SVGAGI (reference sequence). CDR3 in amino acids: CASSPTDNEQFF. For the CDR3, the DNA is TGTGCCAGCAGTCCCACAGACAATGAGCAGTTCTTC.

This clone was counted a few times. The J gene is TRBJ2-3, the V gene TRBV7-9; TRBD2 aligns across 7 bases. After removal of 5 bases from V and 3 bases from J, the junction contained 8 bases not matched to a gene. The CDR3 extends over 15 amino acids. From germline, CDR1 is SEHNR and CDR2 FQNEAQ (reference sequence). CDR3 DNA: TGTGCCAGCAGCCCAACACTGGGGGGGACAGATACGCAGTATTTT. The encoded protein is CASSPTLGGTDTQYF.

The chain has TRBV7-9 and TRBJ2-3, with a possible D match to TRBD1 (5 bases). Per germline, CDR1 SEHNR and CDR2 FQNEAQ (reference sequence). V gave up 4 bases and J gave up 4 bases, with 12 bases separating them. The CDR3 has 14 residues. The CDR3 protein is CASSSSTGPDTQYF. CDR3 DNA sequence: TGTGCCAGCAGCTCGTCCACAGGCCCAGATACGCAGTATTTT.

The rearrangement joins TRBV15 to TRBJ1-2, with 9 bases matching TRBD1. Germline V CDR1 and CDR2: LNHNV, YYDKDF (reference sequence). CDR3 length: 15 residues. Trimming at V came to 8 bases and at J to 5 bases, leaving 12 bases not matched to a gene. This CDR3 reads CATQVDRGEVYGYTF. CDR3 bases: TGTGCCACCCAAGTGGACAGGGGAGAGGTATATGGCTACACCTTC.

The CDR3 region is CASSERGFFYEQYF. In DNA form, the CDR3 reads TGTGCCAGCAGCGAACGGGGATTTTTCTACGAGCAGTACTTC. J is TRBJ2-7 and V is TRBV14, with D possibly being TRBD2 (5 bases). CDR3 size: 14 residues. Trimming left V 5 bases short and J 3 bases short, with 14 bases between. Germline CDR1 SGHDN, CDR2 FVKESK.

The chain combines TRBV27 with TRBJ2-7; a weak D match, TRBD1 (5 bases). Germline V gene sequence: CDR1 MNHEY, CDR2 SMNVEV (reference sequence). The CDR3 loop spans 13 amino acids. With 2 bases removed from V and 5 bases from J, the gap between germline ends came to 10 bases. CDR3 region: CASSLQGRHEQYF. CDR3 DNA: TGTGCCAGCAGTTTACAGGGCCGCCACGAGCAGTACTTC.

The chain links TRBV5-1 to TRBJ2-1; 7 bases agree with TRBD2. Germline CDR1 reads SGHRS; CDR2 reads YFSETQ. Losses at the gene ends were 2 bases for V and 6 bases for J; bases not matched to a gene: 5. The CDR3 is made up of 14 amino acids. The CDR3 DNA reads as TGCGCCAGCAGCTTCTCTAGCGGAGCCAATGAGCAGTTCTTC. Encoded protein: CASSFSSGANEQFF.

Here the CDR3 DNA reads TGTGCCAGTAGTATACGGGTGAACACTGAAGCTTTCTTT. Protein: CASSIRVNTEAFF. The V gene is TRBV19, the J gene TRBJ1-1; D not certain. V was trimmed by 2 bases and J by 0 bases, leaving 4 bases between them. Germline V gene data show CDR1 as LNHDA and CDR2 as SQIVND (reference sequence). This CDR3 is 13 amino acids long.

This chain joins TRBV27 and TRBJ1-4, with D possibly TRBD1 on 5 matching bases. The CDR3 is made up of 14 amino acids. Trimming stripped 5 bases from V and 0 bases from J, with 7 bases between. Germline loops: CDR1 MNHEY, CDR2 SMNVEV (reference sequence). CDR3 nucleotide sequence: TGTGCCAGCAGTGGGACTGCAACTAATGAAAAACTGTTTTTT. It encodes CASSGTATNEKLFF.

This rearrangement joins TRBV5-1 to TRBJ1-2; TRBD1 matches 7 bases. The length of the CDR3 is 14 residues. From germline, CDR1 is SGHRS and CDR2 YFSETQ. Trimming at V came to 2 bases and at J to 3 bases, leaving 4 bases not matched to a gene. The CDR3 reads CASSFTGTDYGYTF. The CDR3 DNA is TGCGCCAGCAGCTTTACCGGGACAGACTATGGCTACACCTTC.

This chain joins TRBV7-2 and TRBJ2-1, with 7 bases that match TRBD2. Germline V CDR1 and CDR2: SGHTA, FQGNSA. The CDR3 totals 13 residues. V lost 1 base and J lost 13; bases outside the gene matches: 7. CDR3 DNA: TGTGCCAGCAGCTTAGTCAAAGAGCGGGACCAGTTCTTC. Translated: CASSLVKERDQFF. Full variable domain (outside the CDR3, taken from reference TRBV7-2 and TRBJ2-1): GAGVSQSPSNKVTEKGKDVELRCDPISGHTALYWYRQSLGQGLEFLIYFQGNSAPDKSGLPSDRFSAERTGGSVSTLTIQRTQQEDSAVYLCASSLVKERDQFFGPGTRLTVL.

This clone is a singleton in its sample. This chain links TRBV5-1 with TRBJ2-3; 9 nucleotides line up with TRBD2. Looked up from germline, CDR1 is SGHRS and CDR2 is YFSETQ. The junction had 7 bases not matched to a gene; V was cut back by 0 bases and J by 2 bases. The CDR3 totals 17 residues. The CDR3 DNA follows: TGCGCCAGCAGCTTGGGCCCGACTAGCGGAAACACAGATACGCAGTATTTT. Its protein product is CASSLGPTSGNTDTQYF. Complete variable domain (other parts from reference TRBV5-1 and TRBJ2-3): KAGVTQTPRYLIKTRGQQVTLSCSPISGHRSVSWYQQTPGQGLQFLFEYFSETQRNKGNFPGRFSGRQFSNSRSEMNVSTLELGDSALYLCASSLGPTSGNTDTQYFGPGTRLTVL.

In this sample, this clone turned up a few times. The chain links TRBV6-5 to TRBJ1-2; 9 nucleotides line up with TRBD1. CDR1 is MNHEY and CDR2 is SVGAGI in the germline V gene. Trimming cost V 0 bases and J 10 bases; bases outside gene matches: 6. This CDR3 is built from 14 residues. The CDR3 reads CASSYSITGGYYTF. CDR3 coding DNA: TGTGCCAGCAGTTACTCGATTACAGGGGGCTACTACACCTTC.

The chain couples TRBV7-3 to TRBJ1-6; perhaps TRBD1 as D (6 bases). This CDR3 is 14 amino acids long. V lost 5 bases to trimming and J lost 7 bases, with 12 bases between them. In germline, CDR1 is SGHTA, CDR2 FQGTGA. CDR3 nucleotide sequence: TGTGCCAGCAGCCCCGGGACACTGAATTCACCCCTCCACTTT. The encoded protein is CASSPGTLNSPLHF.

The chain uses TRBV7-8 and TRBJ1-3; D may be TRBD1 (6 bases). The germline V gene has CDR1 SGHVS and CDR2 FQNEAQ. The CDR3 is 17 residues long. Trimming left V 1 base short and J 1 base short, with 14 bases between. The CDR3 nucleotides read TGTGCCAGCAGCTTAGAAGGCAGGGGTCCGTCTGGAAACACCATATATTTT. Protein product: CASSLEGRGPSGNTIYF.

The V and J genes are TRBV27 and TRBJ2-5; 9 positions match TRBD1. The J call is in doubt because the DNA end fits TRBJ2-7 better. Germline V gene sequence: CDR1 MNHEY, CDR2 SMNVEV (reference sequence). The CDR3 totals 14 residues. The CDR3 spells CASRPGQGSGEQYF. The CDR3 coding sequence is TGTGCCAGCAGGCCGGGACAGGGTTCGGGCGAGCAGTACTTC.

The chain uses TRBV30 and TRBJ1-6, with D uncertain. V dropped 4 bases and J dropped 5 bases, with 12 bases sitting between them. From germline, CDR1 is GTSNPN and CDR2 SVGIG (reference sequence). The CDR3 is made up of 14 amino acids. Written as DNA, the CDR3 is TGTGCCTGGACGGTCCTGACTGATAATTCACCCCTCCACTTT. It encodes CAWTVLTDNSPLHF.